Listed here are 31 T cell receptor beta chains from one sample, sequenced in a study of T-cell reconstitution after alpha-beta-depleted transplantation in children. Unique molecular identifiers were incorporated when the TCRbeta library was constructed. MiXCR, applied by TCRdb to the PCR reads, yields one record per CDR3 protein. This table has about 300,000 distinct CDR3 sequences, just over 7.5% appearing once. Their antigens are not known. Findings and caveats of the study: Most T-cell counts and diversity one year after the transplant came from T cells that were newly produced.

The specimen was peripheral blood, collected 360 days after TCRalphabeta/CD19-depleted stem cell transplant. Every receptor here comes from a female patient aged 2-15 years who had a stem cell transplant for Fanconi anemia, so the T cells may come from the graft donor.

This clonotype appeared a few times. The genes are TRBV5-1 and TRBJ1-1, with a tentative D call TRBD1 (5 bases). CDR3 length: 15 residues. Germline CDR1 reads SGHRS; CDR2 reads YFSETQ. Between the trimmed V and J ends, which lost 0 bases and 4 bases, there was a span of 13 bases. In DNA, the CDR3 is TGCGCCAGCAGCTTGGTTGGGGGTTATGTCACTGAAGCTTTCTTT. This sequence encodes CASSLVGGYVTEAFF.

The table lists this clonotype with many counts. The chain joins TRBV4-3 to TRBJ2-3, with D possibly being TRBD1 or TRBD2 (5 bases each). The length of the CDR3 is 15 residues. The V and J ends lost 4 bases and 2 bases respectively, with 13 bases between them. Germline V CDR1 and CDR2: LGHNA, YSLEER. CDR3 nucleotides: TGCGCCAGCAGCCCCCGGGACGGATACACAGATACGCAGTATTTT. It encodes CASSPRDGYTDTQYF.

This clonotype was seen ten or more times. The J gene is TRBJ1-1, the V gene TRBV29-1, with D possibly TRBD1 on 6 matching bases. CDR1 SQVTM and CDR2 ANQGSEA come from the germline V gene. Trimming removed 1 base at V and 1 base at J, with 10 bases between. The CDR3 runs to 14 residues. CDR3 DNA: TGCAGCGTTGAAGTGCAGGGGCAGAACACTGAAGCTTTCTTT. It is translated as CSVEVQGQNTEAFF.

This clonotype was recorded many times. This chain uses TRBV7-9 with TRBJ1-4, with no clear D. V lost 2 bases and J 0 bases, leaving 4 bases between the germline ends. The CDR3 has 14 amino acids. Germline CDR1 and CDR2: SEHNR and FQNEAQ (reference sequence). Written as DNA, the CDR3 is TGTGCCAGCAGCTTAAGTGCAACTAATGAAAAACTGTTTTTT. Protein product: CASSLSATNEKLFF.

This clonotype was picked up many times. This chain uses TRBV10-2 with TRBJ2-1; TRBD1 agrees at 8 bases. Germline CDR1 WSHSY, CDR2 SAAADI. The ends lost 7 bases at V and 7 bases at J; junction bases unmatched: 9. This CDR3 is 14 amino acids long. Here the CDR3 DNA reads TGCGCCAGCATTTCTGGGACAGGAATTAATGAGCAGTTCTTC. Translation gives CASISGTGINEQFF.

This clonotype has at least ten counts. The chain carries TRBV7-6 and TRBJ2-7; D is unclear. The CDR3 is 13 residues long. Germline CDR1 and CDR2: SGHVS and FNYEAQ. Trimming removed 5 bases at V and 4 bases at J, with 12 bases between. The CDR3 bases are TGTGCCAGCAGCCCCGCCGGGTTATACGAGCAGTACGTC. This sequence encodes CASSPAGLYEQYV.

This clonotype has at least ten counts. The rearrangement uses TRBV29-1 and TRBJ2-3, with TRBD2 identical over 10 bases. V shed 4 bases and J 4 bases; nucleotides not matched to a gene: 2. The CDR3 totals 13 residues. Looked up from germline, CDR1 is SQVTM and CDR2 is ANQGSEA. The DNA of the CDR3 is TGCAGCGTTGTTCTAGCGGGAGCAGATACGCAGTATTTT. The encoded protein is CSVVLAGADTQYF.

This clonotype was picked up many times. DNA of the CDR3: TGTGCCAGCAGTTTAAGGCAGTTTAATTCACCCCTCCACTTT. Encoded protein: CASSLRQFNSPLHF. The chain recombines TRBV12-3 or TRBV12-4 with TRBJ1-6, with unresolved D. V was pared by 2 bases and J by 6 bases, with 8 bases between. This CDR3 has 14 amino acids.

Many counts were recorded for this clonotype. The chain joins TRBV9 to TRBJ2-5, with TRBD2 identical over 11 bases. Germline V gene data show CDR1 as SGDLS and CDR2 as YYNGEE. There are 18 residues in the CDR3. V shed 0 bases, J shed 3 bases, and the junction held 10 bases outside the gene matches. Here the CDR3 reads CASSVAMTPGLAEETQYF. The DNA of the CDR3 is TGTGCCAGCAGCGTAGCAATGACCCCGGGACTAGCGGAAGAGACCCAGTACTTC.

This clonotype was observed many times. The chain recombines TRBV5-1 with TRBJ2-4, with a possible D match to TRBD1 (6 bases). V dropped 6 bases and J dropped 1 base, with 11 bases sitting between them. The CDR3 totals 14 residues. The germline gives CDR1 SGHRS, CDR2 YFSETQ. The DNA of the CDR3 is TGCGCCAGCACCCCTCAGGGGGCCAAAAACATTCAGTACTTC. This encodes CASTPQGAKNIQYF.

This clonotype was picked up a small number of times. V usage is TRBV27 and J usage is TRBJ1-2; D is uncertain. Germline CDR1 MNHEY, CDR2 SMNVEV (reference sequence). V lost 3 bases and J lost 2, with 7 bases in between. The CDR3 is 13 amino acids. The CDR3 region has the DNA TGTGCCAGCAGTTTTCGAGAGAACTATGGCTACACCTTC. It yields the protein CASSFRENYGYTF.

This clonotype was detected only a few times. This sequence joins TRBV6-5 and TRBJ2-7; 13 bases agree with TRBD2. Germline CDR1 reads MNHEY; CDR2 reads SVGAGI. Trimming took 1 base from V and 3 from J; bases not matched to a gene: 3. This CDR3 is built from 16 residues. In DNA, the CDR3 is TGTGCCAGCAGTTACTATGGGACTAGCGGGGTCTACGAGCAGTACTTC. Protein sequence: CASSYYGTSGVYEQYF.

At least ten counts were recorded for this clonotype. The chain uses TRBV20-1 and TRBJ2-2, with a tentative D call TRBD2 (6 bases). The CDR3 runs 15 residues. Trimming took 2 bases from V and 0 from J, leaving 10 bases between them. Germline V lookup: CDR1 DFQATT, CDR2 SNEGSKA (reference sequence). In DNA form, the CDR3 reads TGCAGTGCTAGACCGGGAGATTCGAACACCGGGGAGCTGTTTTTT. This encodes CSARPGDSNTGELFF.

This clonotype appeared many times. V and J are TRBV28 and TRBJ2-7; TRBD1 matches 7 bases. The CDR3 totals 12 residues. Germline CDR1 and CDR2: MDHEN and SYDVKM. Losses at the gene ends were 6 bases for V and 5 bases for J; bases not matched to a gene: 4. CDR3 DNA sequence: TGTGCCAGCAGACCGACAGGGAACGAGCAGTACTTC. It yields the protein CASRPTGNEQYF.

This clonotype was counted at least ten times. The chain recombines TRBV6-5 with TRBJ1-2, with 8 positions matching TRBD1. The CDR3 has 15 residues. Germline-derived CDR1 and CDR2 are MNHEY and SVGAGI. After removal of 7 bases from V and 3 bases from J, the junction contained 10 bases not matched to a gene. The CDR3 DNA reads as TGTGCCAGCAATTTGCGGACAGGGAGCTACTATGGCTACACCTTC. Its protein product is CASNLRTGSYYGYTF.

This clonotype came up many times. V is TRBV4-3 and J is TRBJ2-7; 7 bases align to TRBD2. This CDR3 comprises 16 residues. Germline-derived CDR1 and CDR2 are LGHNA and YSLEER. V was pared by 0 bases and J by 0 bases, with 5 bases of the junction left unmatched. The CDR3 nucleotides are TGCGCCAGCAGCCAAGATTTGCGGGGGAGCTCCTACGAGCAGTACTTC. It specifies CASSQDLRGSSYEQYF.

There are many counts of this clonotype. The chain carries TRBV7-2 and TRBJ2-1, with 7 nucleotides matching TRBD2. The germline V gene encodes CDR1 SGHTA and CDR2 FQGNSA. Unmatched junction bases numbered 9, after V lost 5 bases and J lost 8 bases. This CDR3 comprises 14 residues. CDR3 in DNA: TGTGCCAGCAGCCAACTTCGGGGGGTCCATGAGCAGTTCTTC. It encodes CASSQLRGVHEQFF.

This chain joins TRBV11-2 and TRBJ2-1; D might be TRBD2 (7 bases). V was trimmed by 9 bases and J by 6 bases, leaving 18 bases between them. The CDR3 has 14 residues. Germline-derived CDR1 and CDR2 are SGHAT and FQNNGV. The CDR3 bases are TGTGCCAGGAGCCCAGTGGCGGGGGCCAATGAGCAGTTCTTC. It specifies CARSPVAGANEQFF.

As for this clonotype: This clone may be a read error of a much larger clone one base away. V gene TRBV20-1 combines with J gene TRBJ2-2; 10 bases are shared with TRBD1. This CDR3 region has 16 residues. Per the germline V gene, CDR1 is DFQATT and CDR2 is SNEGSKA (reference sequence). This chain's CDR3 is CCAREGQGGWTGELFF. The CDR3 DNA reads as TGCTGTGCTAGAGAAGGACAGGGGGGCTGGACAGGGGAGCTGTTTTTT.

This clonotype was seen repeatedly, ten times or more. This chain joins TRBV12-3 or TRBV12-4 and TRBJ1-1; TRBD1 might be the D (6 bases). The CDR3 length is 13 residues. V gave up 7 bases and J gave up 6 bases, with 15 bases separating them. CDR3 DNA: TGTGCCAGCAACCCGACGGGGGCCGCTGAAGCTTTCTTT. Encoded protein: CASNPTGAAEAFF.

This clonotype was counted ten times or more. In DNA, the CDR3 is TGTGCCAGCAGTCGACGGACAGGGAGAACGAACACTGAAGCTTTCTTT. Its translation is CASSRRTGRTNTEAFF. V gene TRBV6-5 combines with J gene TRBJ1-1, with 8 nucleotides matching TRBD1. Trimming cost V 5 bases and J 1 base; bases outside gene matches: 9. Germline V CDR1 and CDR2: MNHEY, SVGAGI. CDR3 length: 16 amino acids.

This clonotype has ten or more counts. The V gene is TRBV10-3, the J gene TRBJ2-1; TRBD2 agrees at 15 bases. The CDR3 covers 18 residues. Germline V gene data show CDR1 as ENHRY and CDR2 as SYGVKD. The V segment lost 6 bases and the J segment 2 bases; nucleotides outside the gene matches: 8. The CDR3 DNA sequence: TGTGCCATCAGCCCCGGGGGACTAGCGGGAGGTACCTACAATGAGCAGTTCTTC. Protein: CAISPGGLAGGTYNEQFF.

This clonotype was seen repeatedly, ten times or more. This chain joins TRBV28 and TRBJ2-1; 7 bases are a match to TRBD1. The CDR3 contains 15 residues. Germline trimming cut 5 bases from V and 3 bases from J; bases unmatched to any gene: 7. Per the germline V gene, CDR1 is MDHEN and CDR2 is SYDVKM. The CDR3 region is CASSPGRTGYNEQFF. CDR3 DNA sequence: TGTGCCAGCAGTCCAGGCCGGACAGGCTACAATGAGCAGTTCTTC. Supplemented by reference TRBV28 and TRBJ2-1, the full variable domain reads DVKVTQSSRYLVKRTGEKVFLECVQDMDHENMFWYRQDPGLGLRLIYFSYDVKMKEKGDIPEGYSVSREKKERFSLILESASTNQTSMYLCASSPGRTGYNEQFFGPGTRLTVL.

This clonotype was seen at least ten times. CDR3 nucleotide sequence: TGTGCCAGCAGTGGGACAGGGATCACTGAAGCTTTCTTT. This encodes CASSGTGITEAFF. The V gene is TRBV6-1, the J gene TRBJ1-1; 8 nucleotides agree with TRBD1. Germline trimming cut 4 bases from V and 4 bases from J; bases unmatched to any gene: 2. Germline assignment: CDR1 MNHNS and CDR2 SASEGT. CDR3 length: 13 residues.

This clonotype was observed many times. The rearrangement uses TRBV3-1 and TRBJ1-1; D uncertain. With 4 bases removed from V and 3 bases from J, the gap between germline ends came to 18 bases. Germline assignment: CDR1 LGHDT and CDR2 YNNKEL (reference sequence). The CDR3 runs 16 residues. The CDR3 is CASSPELRDLDTEAFF. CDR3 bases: TGTGCCAGCAGCCCAGAATTAAGGGATTTGGACACTGAAGCTTTCTTT. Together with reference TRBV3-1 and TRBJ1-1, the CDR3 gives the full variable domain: DTAVSQTPKYLVTQMGNDKSIKCEQNLGHDTMYWYKQDSKKFLKIMFSYNNKELIINETVPNRFSPKSPDKAHLNLHINSLELGDSAVYFCASSPELRDLDTEAFFGQGTRLTVV.

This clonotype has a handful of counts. DNA of the CDR3: TGTGCCAGCAGTTTTGGGGGACTAGCGGGAGTGAAGGGAGAGACCCAGTACTTC. Translation gives CASSFGGLAGVKGETQYF. The rearrangement joins TRBV28 to TRBJ2-5; 14 bases are a match to TRBD2. The length of the CDR3 is 18 residues. Germline V gene sequence: CDR1 MDHEN, CDR2 SYDVKM. V trimming: 3 bases; J trimming: 4 bases; junction bases outside the gene matches: 10.

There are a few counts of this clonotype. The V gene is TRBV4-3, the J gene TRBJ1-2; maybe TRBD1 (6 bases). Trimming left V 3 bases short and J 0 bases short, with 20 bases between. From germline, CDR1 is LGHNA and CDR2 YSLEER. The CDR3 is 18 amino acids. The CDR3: CASSHNPQGPIANYGYTF. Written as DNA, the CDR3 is TGCGCCAGCAGCCATAACCCACAGGGCCCTATAGCTAACTATGGCTACACCTTC.

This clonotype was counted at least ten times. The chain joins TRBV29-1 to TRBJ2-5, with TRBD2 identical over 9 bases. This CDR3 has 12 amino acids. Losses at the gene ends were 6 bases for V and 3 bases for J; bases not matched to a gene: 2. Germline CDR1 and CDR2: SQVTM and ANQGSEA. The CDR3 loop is CSVGLAEETQYF. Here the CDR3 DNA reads TGCAGCGTGGGACTAGCAGAAGAGACCCAGTACTTC.

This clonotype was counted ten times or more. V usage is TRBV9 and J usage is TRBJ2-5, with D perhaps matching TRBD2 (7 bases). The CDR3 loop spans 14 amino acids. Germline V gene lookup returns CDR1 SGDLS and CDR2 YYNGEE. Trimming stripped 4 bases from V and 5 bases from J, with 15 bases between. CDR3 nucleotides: TGTGCCAGCAGCTCCCGGGGGGCCGGGGAGACCCAGTACTTC. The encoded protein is CASSSRGAGETQYF.

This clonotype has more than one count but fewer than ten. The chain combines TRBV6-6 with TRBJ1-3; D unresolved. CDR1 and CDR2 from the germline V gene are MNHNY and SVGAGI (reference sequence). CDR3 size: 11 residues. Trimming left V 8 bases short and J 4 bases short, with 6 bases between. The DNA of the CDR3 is TGTGCCAGCCTCAAGGGAAACACCATATATTTT. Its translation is CASLKGNTIYF.

CDR3 region: CASSRLLAGAHEQFF. The CDR3 DNA reads TGCGCCAGCAGCCGCTTACTAGCGGGGGCGCATGAGCAGTTCTTC. This rearrangement joins TRBV4-1 to TRBJ2-1; 11 nucleotides line up with TRBD2. Germline CDR1 reads MGHRA; CDR2 reads YSYEKL. This CDR3 has 15 residues. V lost 4 bases and J lost 8; bases outside the gene matches: 7.